Shown below are 11 T cell receptor beta chains from a single sample sequenced in a study of identical twins. TCRdb recomputed calls from the 5' RACE reads with MiXCR, one row per CDR3 protein. The data contain some 440,000 distinct CDR3 sequences, approximately 24% of them singletons. This same sample was also part of a study on T cells expressing NK-cell markers.

Source material: CD4+ T cells sorted from blood. The receptors come from a woman younger than 35 in good health.

The chain employs TRBV20-1 and TRBJ2-7; a possible D gene is TRBD2 (5 bases). CDR1 DFQATT and CDR2 SNEGSKA come from the germline V gene (reference sequence). This CDR3 spans 13 amino acids. V lost 3 bases to trimming and J lost 2 bases, with 11 bases between them. Written as DNA, the CDR3 is TGCAGTGCTAGTAGCGCGGTCCCCTACGAGCAGTACTTC. The encoded protein is CSASSAVPYEQYF.

CDR3 in DNA: TGTGCCAGCAGCTCCTGGGGCCTCCCCCAAGAGACCCAGTACTTC. Amino acid sequence: CASSSWGLPQETQYF. The J gene is TRBJ2-5, the V gene TRBV7-2, with D possibly matching TRBD1 (5 bases). The CDR3 is 15 residues long. V shed 4 bases and J shed 1 base, with 13 bases lying between them. Germline V CDR1 and CDR2: SGHTA, FQGNSA.

The V gene is TRBV7-6, the J gene TRBJ1-1; D unresolved. V was pared by 1 base and J by 2 bases, with 11 bases between. The CDR3 is 15 amino acids. Germline V CDR1 and CDR2: SGHVS, FNYEAQ. The CDR3 protein is CASSLVFGRNTEAFF. The CDR3 DNA follows: TGTGCCAGCAGCTTAGTCTTCGGGAGAAACACTGAAGCTTTCTTT.

The rearrangement joins TRBV20-1 to TRBJ2-5; possible D gene TRBD1, 7 bases. This CDR3 spans 13 amino acids. With 3 bases removed from V and 5 bases from J, the gap between germline ends came to 13 bases. Germline lookup yields CDR1 DFQATT and CDR2 SNEGSKA (reference sequence). The CDR3 here is CSARRRGRETQYF. The CDR3 DNA reads TGCAGTGCTAGGAGGAGGGGGCGTGAGACCCAGTACTTC.

The J gene is TRBJ1-2, the V gene TRBV6-6, with D hard to call. The CDR3 length is 13 residues. CDR1 is MNHNY, CDR2 SVGAGI, per germline (reference sequence). The ends were cut back, 2 bases at V and 8 bases at J, with 12 bases in the middle. CDR3 residues: CASSYGRPEGYTF. The CDR3 nucleotides are TGTGCCAGCAGTTACGGCAGGCCTGAGGGCTACACCTTC.

This clonotype was counted a few times. The chain employs TRBV4-3 and TRBJ2-5; 8 bases line up with TRBD2. The CDR3 length is 15 residues. Trimming cost V 7 bases and J 2 bases; bases outside gene matches: 9. Germline V gene sequence: CDR1 LGHNA, CDR2 YSLEER. The CDR3 protein is CASTRGSSGQETQYF. DNA for the CDR3: TGCGCCAGCACCCGGGGGTCTAGCGGGCAAGAGACCCAGTACTTC.

This chain links TRBV6-2 or TRBV6-3 with TRBJ2-1, with D tentatively TRBD2 (7 bases). CDR1 is MNHEY, CDR2 SVGEGT, per germline. CDR3 length: 15 residues. Trimming removed 3 bases from V and 9 bases from J, with 18 bases in between. The CDR3 bases are TGTGCCAGCAGTTATACGGGGGGCGCCTTCAGTGAGCAGTTCTTC. This gives the protein CASSYTGGAFSEQFF.

This chain joins TRBV20-1 and TRBJ2-5; a weak D match, TRBD2 (5 bases). This CDR3 region has 12 residues. The V and J ends lost 5 bases and 4 bases respectively, with 11 bases between them. CDR1 is DFQATT, CDR2 SNEGSKA, per germline (reference sequence). DNA for the CDR3: TGCAGTGCTTCCCTGGCGGGAGAGACCCAGTACTTC. This translates into CSASLAGETQYF.

This clonotype was recorded many times. The CDR3 protein is CASSLESGGRAEAFF. The CDR3 nucleotides read TGTGCCAGCAGCTTAGAATCCGGGGGGCGTGCTGAAGCTTTCTTT. V and J are TRBV11-2 and TRBJ1-1, with D perhaps TRBD1 (6 bases). Germline V gives CDR1 SGHAT, CDR2 FQNNGV. This CDR3 comprises 15 residues. V dropped 0 bases and J dropped 6 bases, with 14 bases sitting between them.

The chain combines TRBV6-2 or TRBV6-3 with TRBJ2-5; tentative D call: TRBD1 (5 bases). Trimming pared 2 bases from V and 4 bases from J, leaving 11 bases between. Per the germline V gene, CDR1 is MNHEY and CDR2 is SVGEGT. There are 14 residues in the CDR3. The CDR3 region is CASSYPTRAETQYF. The CDR3 nucleotides read TGTGCCAGCAGTTACCCCACCAGGGCAGAGACCCAGTACTTC.

This sequence joins TRBV7-9 and TRBJ2-7; tentative D call: TRBD1 (6 bases). This CDR3 region has 11 residues. V lost 5 bases, J lost 9 bases, and 11 bases lay in between. The germline V gene has CDR1 SEHNR and CDR2 FQNEAQ (reference sequence). CDR3 in amino acids: CASSRDIGQYF. CDR3 in DNA: TGTGCCAGCAGCCGGGACATCGGGCAGTACTTC.